The T cell receptor (beta chain) described here comes from a study of radiotherapy plus CTLA-4 blockade in lung cancer. Sequencing was performed with immunoSEQ multiplex PCR; in TCRdb, only in-frame clones are kept and a portion is missing. Among about 77,000 clones, roughly 74% were seen once, and the ten largest hold more than 7.5%. CDR1 KGHSH and CDR2 LQKENI come from the germline V gene. CDR3 length: 12 residues. Trimming stripped 4 bases from V and 3 bases from J, with 7 bases between. V is TRBV18 and J is TRBJ2-7; perhaps TRBD1 as D (5 bases). Source: peripheral blood, taken from a patient treated with radiotherapy plus ipilimumab. The receptor was isolated from a human donor with non-small cell lung cancer whose response to radiotherapy plus ipilimumab could not be evaluated. For the CDR3, the DNA is TGTGCCAGCTCACAACAGGACTACGAGCAGTACTTC. Translating it yields CASSQQDYEQYF.